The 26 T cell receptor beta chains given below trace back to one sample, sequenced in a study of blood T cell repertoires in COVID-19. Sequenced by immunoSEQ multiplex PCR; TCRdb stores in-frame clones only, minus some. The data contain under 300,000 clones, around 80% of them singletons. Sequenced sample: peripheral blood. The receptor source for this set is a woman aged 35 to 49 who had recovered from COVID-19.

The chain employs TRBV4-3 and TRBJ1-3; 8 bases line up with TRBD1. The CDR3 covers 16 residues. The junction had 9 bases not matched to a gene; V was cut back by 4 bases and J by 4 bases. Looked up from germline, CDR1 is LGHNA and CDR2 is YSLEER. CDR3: CASSPRQGAKGNTIYF. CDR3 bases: TGCGCCAGCAGCCCCCGGCAGGGGGCAAAAGGAAACACCATATATTTT.

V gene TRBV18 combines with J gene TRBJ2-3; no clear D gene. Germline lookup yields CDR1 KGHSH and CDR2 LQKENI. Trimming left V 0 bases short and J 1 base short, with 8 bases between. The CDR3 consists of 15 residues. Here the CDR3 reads CASSPPYPGTDTQYF. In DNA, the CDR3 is TGTGCCAGCTCACCACCGTATCCAGGCACAGATACGCAGTATTTT.

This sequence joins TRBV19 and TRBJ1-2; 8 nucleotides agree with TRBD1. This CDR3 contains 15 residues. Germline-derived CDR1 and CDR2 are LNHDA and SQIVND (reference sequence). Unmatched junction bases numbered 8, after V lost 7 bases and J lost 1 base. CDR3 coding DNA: TGTGCCAGTAAAACGGGACAGGCGGATAACTATGGCTACACCTTC. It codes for CASKTGQADNYGYTF.

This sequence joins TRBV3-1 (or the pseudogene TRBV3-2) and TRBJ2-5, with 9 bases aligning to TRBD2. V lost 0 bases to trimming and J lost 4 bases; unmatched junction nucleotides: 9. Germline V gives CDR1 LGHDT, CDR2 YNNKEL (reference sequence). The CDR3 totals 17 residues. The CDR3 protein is CASSQEHSRGGSETQYF. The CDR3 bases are TGTGCCAGCAGCCAAGAACACTCGCGGGGGGGCTCAGAGACCCAGTACTTC.

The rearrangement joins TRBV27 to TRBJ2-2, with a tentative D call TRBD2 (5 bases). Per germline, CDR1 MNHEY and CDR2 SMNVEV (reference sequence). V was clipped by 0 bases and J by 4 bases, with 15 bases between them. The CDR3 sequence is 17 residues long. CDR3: CASSLSAFRGGTGELFF. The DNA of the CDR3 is TGTGCCAGCAGTTTATCAGCATTTCGGGGTGGCACCGGGGAGCTGTTTTTT.

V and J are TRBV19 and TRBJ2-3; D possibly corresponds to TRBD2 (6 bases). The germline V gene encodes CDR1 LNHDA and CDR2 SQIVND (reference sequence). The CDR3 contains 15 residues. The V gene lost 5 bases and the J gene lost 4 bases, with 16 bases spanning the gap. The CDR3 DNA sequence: TGTGCCAGTAGTCAACCGGGACTGCATCCAGATACGCAGTATTTT. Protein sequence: CASSQPGLHPDTQYF.

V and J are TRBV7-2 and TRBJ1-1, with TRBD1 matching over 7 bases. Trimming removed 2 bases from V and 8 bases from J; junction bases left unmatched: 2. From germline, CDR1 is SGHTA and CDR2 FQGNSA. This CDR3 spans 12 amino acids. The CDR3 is CASSLMGQEAFF. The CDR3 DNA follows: TGTGCCAGCAGCTTAATGGGACAGGAAGCTTTCTTT. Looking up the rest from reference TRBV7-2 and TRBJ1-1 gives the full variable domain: GAGVSQSPSNKVTEKGKDVELRCDPISGHTALYWYRQSLGQGLEFLIYFQGNSAPDKSGLPSDRFSAERTGGSVSTLTIQRTQQEDSAVYLCASSLMGQEAFFGQGTRLTVV.

DNA for the CDR3: TGTGCCAGCAGCTGGACAGGGGGATTCTACAATGAGCAGTTCTTC. This codes for CASSWTGGFYNEQFF. The chain employs TRBV7-9 and TRBJ2-1, with TRBD1 matching over 10 bases. Germline CDR1 and CDR2: SEHNR and FQNEAQ (reference sequence). Trimming took 4 bases from V and 3 from J; bases not matched to a gene: 3. The CDR3 runs to 15 residues.

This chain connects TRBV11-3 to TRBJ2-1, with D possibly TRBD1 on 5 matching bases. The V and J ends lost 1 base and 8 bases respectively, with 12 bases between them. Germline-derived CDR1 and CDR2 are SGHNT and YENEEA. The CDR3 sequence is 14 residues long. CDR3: CASSLVRGSHEQFF. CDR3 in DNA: TGTGCCAGCAGCTTAGTTAGGGGCAGCCATGAGCAGTTCTTC.

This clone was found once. The chain's CDR3 is CASSPHIRTGIGNQPQHF. The CDR3 DNA reads TGTGCCAGCAGTCCCCACATCCGGACAGGGATTGGCAATCAGCCCCAGCATTTT. The J gene is TRBJ1-5, the V gene TRBV28; TRBD1 matches at 8 bases. The CDR3 runs to 18 residues. V lost 5 bases to trimming and J lost 2 bases; unmatched junction nucleotides: 14. Germline CDR1 is MDHEN and CDR2 is SYDVKM. The full variable domain, in which reference TRBV28 and TRBJ1-5 provide the parts outside the CDR3, is DVKVTQSSRYLVKRTGEKVFLECVQDMDHENMFWYRQDPGLGLRLIYFSYDVKMKEKGDIPEGYSVSREKKERFSLILESASTNQTSMYLCASSPHIRTGIGNQPQHFGDGTRLSIL.

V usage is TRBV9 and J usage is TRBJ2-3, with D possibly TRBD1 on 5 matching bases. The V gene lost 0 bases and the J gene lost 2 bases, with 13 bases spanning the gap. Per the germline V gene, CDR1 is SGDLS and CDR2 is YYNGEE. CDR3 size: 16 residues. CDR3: CASSVDRGANTDTQYF. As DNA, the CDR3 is TGTGCCAGCAGCGTAGATAGGGGTGCAAACACAGATACGCAGTATTTT.

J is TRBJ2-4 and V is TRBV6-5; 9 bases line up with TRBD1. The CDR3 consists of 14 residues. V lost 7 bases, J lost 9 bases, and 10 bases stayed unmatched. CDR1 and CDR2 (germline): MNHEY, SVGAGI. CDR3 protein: CASNPPGQGGIQYF. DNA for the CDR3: TGTGCCAGCAACCCACCGGGACAGGGAGGCATTCAGTACTTC.

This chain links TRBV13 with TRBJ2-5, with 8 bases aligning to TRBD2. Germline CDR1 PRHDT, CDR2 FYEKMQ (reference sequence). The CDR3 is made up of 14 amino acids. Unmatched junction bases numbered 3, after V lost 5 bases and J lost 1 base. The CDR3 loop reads CASSARGGQETQYF. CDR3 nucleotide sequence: TGTGCCAGCAGCGCCCGGGGGGGCCAAGAGACCCAGTACTTC.

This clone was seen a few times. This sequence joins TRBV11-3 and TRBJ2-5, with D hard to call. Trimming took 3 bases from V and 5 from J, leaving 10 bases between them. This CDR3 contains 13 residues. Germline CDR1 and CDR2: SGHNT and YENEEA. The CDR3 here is CASSFSRSETQYF. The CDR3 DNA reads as TGTGCCAGCAGCTTCTCCAGGTCGGAGACCCAGTACTTC. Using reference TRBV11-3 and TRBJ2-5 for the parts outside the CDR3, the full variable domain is EAGVVQSPRYKIIEKKQPVAFWCNPISGHNTLYWYLQNLGQGPELLIRYENEEAVDDSQLPKDRFSAERLKGVDSTLKIQPAELGDSAVYLCASSFSRSETQYFGPGTRLLVL.

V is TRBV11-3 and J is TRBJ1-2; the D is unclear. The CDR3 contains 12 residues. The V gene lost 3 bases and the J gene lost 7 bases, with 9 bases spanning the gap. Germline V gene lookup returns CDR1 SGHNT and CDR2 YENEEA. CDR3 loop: CASSFFEGGYTF. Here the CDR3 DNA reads TGTGCCAGCAGCTTTTTCGAGGGTGGCTACACCTTC.

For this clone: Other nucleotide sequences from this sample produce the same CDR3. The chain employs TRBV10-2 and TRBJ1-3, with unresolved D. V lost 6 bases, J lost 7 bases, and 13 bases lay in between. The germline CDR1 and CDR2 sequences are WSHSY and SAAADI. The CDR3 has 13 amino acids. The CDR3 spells CASSVTQRNTIYF. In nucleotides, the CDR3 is TGCGCCAGCAGCGTCACTCAGAGGAACACCATATATTTT.

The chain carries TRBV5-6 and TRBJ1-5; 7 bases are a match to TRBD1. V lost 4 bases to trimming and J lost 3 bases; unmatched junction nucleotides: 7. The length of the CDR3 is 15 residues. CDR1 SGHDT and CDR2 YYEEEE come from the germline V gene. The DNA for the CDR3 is TGTGCCAGCAGCACCATGGGACAGATCAATCAGCCCCAGCATTTT. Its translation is CASSTMGQINQPQHF.

CDR3 loop: CASTGDPNYGYTF. DNA of the CDR3: TGTGCCAGCACGGGGGACCCTAACTATGGCTACACCTTC. This sequence joins TRBV28 and TRBJ1-2, with D possibly matching TRBD1 (5 bases). Between the trimmed V and J ends, which lost 7 bases and 0 bases, there was a span of 9 bases. The CDR3 has 13 residues. The germline gives CDR1 MDHEN, CDR2 SYDVKM.

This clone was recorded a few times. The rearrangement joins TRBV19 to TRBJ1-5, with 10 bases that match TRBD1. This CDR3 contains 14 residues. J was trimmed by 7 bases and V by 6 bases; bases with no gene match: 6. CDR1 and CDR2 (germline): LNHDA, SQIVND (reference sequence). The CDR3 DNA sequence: TGTGCCAGTAGCTCCGAGACAGGGGGCCAGCCCCAGCATTTT. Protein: CASSSETGGQPQHF.

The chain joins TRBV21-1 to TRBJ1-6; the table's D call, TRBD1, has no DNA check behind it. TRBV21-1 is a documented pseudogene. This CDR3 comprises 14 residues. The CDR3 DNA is TGTGCCAGCACCCTAAACAGGGGTAATTCACCCCTCCACTTT. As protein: CASTLNRGNSPLHF.

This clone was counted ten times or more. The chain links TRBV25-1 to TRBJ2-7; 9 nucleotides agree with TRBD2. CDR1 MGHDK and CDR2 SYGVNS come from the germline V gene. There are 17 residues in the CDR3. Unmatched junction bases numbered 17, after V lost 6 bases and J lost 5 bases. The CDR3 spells CASSASVPGLAFDEQYF. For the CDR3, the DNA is TGTGCCAGCAGCGCGTCGGTACCTGGACTAGCGTTCGACGAGCAGTACTTC.

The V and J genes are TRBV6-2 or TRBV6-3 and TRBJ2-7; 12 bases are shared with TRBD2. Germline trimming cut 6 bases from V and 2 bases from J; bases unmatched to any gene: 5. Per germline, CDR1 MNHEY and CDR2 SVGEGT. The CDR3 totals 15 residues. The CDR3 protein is CASSLTSGGAYEQYF. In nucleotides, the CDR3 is TGTGCCAGCAGCTTGACTAGCGGGGGAGCCTACGAGCAGTACTTC.

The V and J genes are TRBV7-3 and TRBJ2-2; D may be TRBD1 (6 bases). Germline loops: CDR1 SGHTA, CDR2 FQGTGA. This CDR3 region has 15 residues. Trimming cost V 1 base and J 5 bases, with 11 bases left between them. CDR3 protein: CASSLNGQMTGELFF. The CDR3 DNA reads TGTGCCAGCAGCTTAAATGGACAGATGACCGGGGAGCTGTTTTTT.

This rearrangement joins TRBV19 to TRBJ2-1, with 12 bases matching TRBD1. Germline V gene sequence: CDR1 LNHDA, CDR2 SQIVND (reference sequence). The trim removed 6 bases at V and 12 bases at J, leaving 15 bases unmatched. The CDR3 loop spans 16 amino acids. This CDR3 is CASRPPGTGGSMRQFF. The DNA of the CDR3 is TGTGCCAGTAGACCTCCGGGGACAGGGGGCTCAATGAGGCAGTTCTTC.

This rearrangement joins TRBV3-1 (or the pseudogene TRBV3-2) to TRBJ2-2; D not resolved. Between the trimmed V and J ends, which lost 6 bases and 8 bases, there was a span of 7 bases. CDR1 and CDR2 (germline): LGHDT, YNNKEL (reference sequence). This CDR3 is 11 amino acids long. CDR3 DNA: TGTGCCAGCAGTGTTTCGGGGGAGCTGTTTTTT. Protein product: CASSVSGELFF.

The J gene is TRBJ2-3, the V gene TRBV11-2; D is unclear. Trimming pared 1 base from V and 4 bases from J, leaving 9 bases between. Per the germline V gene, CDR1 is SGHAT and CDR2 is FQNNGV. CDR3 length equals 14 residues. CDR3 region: CASSLAQTSDTQYF. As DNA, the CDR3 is TGTGCCAGCAGCTTAGCACAGACCTCAGATACGCAGTATTTT.